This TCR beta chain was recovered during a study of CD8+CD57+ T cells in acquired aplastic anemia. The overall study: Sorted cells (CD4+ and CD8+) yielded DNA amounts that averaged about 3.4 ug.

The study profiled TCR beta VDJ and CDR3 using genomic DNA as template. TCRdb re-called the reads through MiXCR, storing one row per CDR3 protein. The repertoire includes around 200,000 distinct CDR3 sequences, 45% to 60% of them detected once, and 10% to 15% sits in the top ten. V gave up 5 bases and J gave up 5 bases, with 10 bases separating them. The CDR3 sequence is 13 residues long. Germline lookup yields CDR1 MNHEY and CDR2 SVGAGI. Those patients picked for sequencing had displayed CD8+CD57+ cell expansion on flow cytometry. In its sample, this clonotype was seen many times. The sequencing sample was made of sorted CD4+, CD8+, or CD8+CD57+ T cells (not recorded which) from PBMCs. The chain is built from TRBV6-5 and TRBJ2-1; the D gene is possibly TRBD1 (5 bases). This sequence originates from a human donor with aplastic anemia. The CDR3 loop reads CASSPRQHNEQFF. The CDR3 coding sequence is TGTGCCAGCAGTCCACGACAGCACAATGAGCAGTTCTTC.